This T cell receptor (beta chain) came from a study of identical twins. The sample holds many counts of this clonotype. TCRdb processed the 5' RACE reads anew with MiXCR; each CDR3 protein has one entry. Among 600,000 to 700,000 distinct CDR3 sequences listed, 21% were seen once. This sample was also put to use in a study of T cells expressing NK-cell markers. Turning to that study: Expanded NKG2C+ T cell clones had unclear HCMV specificity.

The TCR originated in a woman under 30 in good health. Material: PBMCs.

CDR3 nucleotides: TGCGCCAGCAGCTTGATCGGGGGACAACCCTACGAGCAGTACTTC. It encodes CASSLIGGQPYEQYF. The chain recombines TRBV5-1 with TRBJ2-7; D assignment may be TRBD1 or TRBD2 (6 bases each). The V end was cut by 1 base, the J end by 2 bases, with 13 bases between. Germline V CDR1 and CDR2: SGHRS, YFSETQ. The CDR3 extends over 15 amino acids.